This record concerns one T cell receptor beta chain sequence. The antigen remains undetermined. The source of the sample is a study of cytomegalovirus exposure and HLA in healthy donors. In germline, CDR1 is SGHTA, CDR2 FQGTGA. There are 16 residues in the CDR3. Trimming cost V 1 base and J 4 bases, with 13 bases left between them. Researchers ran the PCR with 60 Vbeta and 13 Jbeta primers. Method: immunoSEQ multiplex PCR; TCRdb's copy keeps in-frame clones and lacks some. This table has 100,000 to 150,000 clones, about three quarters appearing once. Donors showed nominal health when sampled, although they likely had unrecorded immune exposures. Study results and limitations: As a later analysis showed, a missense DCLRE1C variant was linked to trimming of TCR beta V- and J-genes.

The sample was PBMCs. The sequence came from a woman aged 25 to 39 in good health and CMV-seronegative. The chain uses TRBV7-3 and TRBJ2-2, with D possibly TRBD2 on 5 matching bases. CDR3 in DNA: TGTGCCAGCAGCTTAATGGTAGAACGGGGCACCGGGGAGCTGTTTTTT. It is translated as CASSLMVERGTGELFF.